This TCR beta chain was observed in a study of metastatic and nonmetastatic thyroid tumors. In the study overall: Repertoires were compared across blood and tumor or nodule tissue from malignant and benign thyroid patients.

There were no patients who had received any treatment before thyroid surgery. Original analysis: Clinicopathological groups differed in CDR3, with these differences serving to build a distant-metastasis classifier for papillary thyroid cancer. TCRdb re-called the PCR reads via MiXCR. For this entry, the V and J calls and clone size follow TCRdb and not the study's own pipeline. Counted here are roughly 3,900 clones, approximately 35% occurring once; the ten biggest clones make up 48%. The CDR3 extends over 15 amino acids. Germline V CDR1 and CDR2: SGHAT, FQNNGV. The V gene end was trimmed by 7 bases and the J gene end by 2 bases; junction bases not matched to a gene: 5.

The sequencing input was tumor tissue. The receptor's source is a female donor with papillary thyroid cancer or a benign thyroid nodule (not recorded which). Some clones in this sample may be carry-over from other donors' samples. The chain is built from TRBV11-2 and TRBJ2-2, with 9 bases matching TRBD1. CDR3 DNA sequence: TGTGCCAGCAAACGAACAGGGGGCAACACCGGGGAGCTGTTTTTT. The encoded protein is CASKRTGGNTGELFF.